This T cell receptor beta chain originates from a study of long-term antiretroviral therapy in people with HIV (dated by TCRdb to the early 2020s). With regard to the full study: Collection of the earliest samples took place about a decade ahead of the 2015 WHO recommendation for immediate ART, at a time when ART was typically delayed until CD4 counts fell. A retrospective serial study tested whether changes in peripheral blood TRB repertoire composition and diversity were associated with ART initiation and durable HIV suppression. From fewer than 35 adults with confirmed HIV infection, the cohort provided 150 to 200 cryopreserved PBMC samples, gathered serially across a mean of approximately six years (range 1-12). About 35% of the 30 participants with HIV were female. Test extractions of a monoclonal T-cell line alongside a few dozen polyclonal samples showed no cross-contamination during QIAcube processing.

A remark on this clone: The target of this receptor is not known. Per-nucleotide qualities are absent, and no much larger clonotype sits a single base away.

Relative to germline, V is 0 bases shorter and J is 0 bases shorter, with 6 bases between their ends. CDR1 and CDR2 are read off the germline V gene (reference sequence) as SGHAT and FQDESV. Inclusive of the bounding cysteine and phenylalanine, the CDR3 is 14 residues long. Here the CDR3 DNA is all that survives: 42 bases in frame from base 1. Summary of the overall study and its limitations: Expanded TRB clones identified before ART initiation dominated the repertoire at all time points, although this dominance fluctuated and declined in many PLHIV after ART. The samples were dated from about 2004 to 2017, and the ART regimens that were used may be less effective than current ART regimens. Limited PBMC availability meant only the TCR beta chain was sequenced, without alpha chain pairing. Inferences about post-ART repertoire changes are limited because no data were available on ART adherence, viral resistance or therapy changes. Because pre-ART samples had limited cell numbers, profiling was done on unsorted PBMC rather than on sorted CD4+ and CD8+ T cells. CDR3 length ranges in HIV repertoires were narrower than in controls, and network structure suggested an antigen-experienced repertoire with only a slight naive shift after ART. Starting ART was linked to a significant rise in TRB diversity, yet even with long-term ART the diversity remained significantly lower than in transplant donor controls.

Sequencing of the TRB variable region was done with the immunoSEQ hsTCRB v3.0 assay at survey level resolution. TRB sequencing targeted a depth of about 35,000-50,000 T-cell genomes per sample. TRB libraries were pooled and sequenced on an Illumina MiSeq using a v3 150-cycle kit. In the paper's pipeline: Repertoire analysis was performed in R inside a reproducible Nextflow workflow that covered QC, data transformation and analysis. LymphoSeq2, an R package for exploring AIRR-Seq data, was used to implement the custom analyses. After excluding a few samples that yielded fewer than 5000 total TRB sequences, some 180 HIV repertoires remained for analysis. Among the roughly 180 retained HIV repertoires, approximately 59 were collected before ART initiation and more than 120 after ART initiation. Repertoires were downsampled to 5000 TRB nucleotide sequences, with summary statistics averaged over 100 downsampling iterations. The analysis kept only TRB sequences whose CDR3 regions were at least seven amino acids long. Diversity was assessed using a clonality score derived from Shannon entropy and using the Gini coefficient. Repertoire networks linked the top 5000 CDR3 amino acid sequences whenever two sequences differed by an edit distance of one. GLIPH2 predicted antigen specificity groups and MHC restriction for TRB CDR3 amino acid sequences. To flag known CMV, EBV, HIV or tissue antigen associations, CDR3 amino acid sequences were matched against VDJdb and McPAS-TCR. Pre-ART, post-ART and control groups were compared with Wilcoxon signed-rank tests and Holm-Bonferroni correction. TCRdb re-hosts the immuneACCESS table, in-frame sequences only. Its copies lack some clones; in the studies checked, an unresolved V gene accounts for under half of them, and the cause for the rest is not known. V and J calls and clone size are given by that table; D and trimming were obtained from the DNA. In all, the sample holds about 17,000 clones, and 90% to 95% of those were seen once. 1.2% to 1.5% of the sample is taken by the ten largest.

To be included, a participant needed at least one PBMC sample from before ART initiation plus at least two post-ART samples. All participants with HIV were treated in the United States of America. Cryopreserved samples of about 1-10 million PBMC were thawed and washed before DNA extraction. At the time of the earliest PBMC sample, participants with HIV were aged between roughly 20 and 55 years. Each participant contributed PBMC samples from 1-4 timepoints before ART initiation and 2-8 timepoints after ART initiation, with a median of 7 samples. For every participant, serial HIV viral load, CD4+ T-cell count, ART history and demographic data were obtained. Using a Qiagen kit on a QIAcube, genomic DNA was extracted from unsorted PBMC, with samples processed in batches of 12.

The TCR originated in a man under 40 with HIV. Specimen: unsorted PBMCs, collected 10.4 years after starting antiretroviral therapy. The rearrangement joined TRBV11-1 to TRBJ2-7; a tentative D match to TRBD2 spans 6 bases. The encoded CDR3 is CASSLAGGSYEQYF. The nucleotide sequence is given as TGTGCCAGCAGCTTAGCGGGGGGCTCCTACGAGCAGTACTTC.